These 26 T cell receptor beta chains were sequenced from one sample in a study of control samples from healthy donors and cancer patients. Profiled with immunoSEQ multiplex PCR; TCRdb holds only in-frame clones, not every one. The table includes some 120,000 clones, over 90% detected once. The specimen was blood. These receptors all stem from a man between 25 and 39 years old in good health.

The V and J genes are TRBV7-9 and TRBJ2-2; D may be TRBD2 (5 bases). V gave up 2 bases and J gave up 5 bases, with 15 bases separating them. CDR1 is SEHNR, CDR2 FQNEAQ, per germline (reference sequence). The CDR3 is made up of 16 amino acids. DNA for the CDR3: TGTGCCAGCAGCTTATCGCTGACGTCGGGGACCGGGGAGCTGTTTTTT. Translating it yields CASSLSLTSGTGELFF.

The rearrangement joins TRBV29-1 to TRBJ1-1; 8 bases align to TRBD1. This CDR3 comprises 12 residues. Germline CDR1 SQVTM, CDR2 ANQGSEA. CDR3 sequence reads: CSGPDRVTEAFF. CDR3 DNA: TGCAGTGGCCCGGACAGGGTCACTGAAGCTTTCTTT.

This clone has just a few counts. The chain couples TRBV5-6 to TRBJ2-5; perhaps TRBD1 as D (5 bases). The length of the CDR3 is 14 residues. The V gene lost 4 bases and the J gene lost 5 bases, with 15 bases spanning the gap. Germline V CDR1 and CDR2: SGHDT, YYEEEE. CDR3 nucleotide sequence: TGTGCCAGCAGCCCGGTTGGGGCTGGGGAGACCCAGTACTTC. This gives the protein CASSPVGAGETQYF.

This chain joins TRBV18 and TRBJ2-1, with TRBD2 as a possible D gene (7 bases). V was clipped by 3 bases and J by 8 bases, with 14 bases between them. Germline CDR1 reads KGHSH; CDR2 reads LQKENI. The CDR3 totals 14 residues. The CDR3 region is CASSPRGANDEQFF. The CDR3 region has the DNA TGTGCCAGCTCACCTCGGGGGGCGAATGATGAGCAGTTCTTC.

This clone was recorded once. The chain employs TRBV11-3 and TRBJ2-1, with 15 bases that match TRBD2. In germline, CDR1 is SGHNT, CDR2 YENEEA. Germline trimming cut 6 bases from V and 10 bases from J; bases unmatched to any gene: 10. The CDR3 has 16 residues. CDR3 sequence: CASSSGLAGGRGEQFF. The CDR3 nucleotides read TGTGCCAGCAGTTCCGGACTAGCGGGGGGGCGAGGGGAGCAGTTCTTC.

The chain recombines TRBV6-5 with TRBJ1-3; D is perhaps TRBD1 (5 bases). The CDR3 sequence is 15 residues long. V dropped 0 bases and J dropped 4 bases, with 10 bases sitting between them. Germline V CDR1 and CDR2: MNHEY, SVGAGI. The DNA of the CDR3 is TGTGCCAGCAGTTACTCCGGGGCGGCCGGAAACACCATATATTTT. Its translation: CASSYSGAAGNTIYF.

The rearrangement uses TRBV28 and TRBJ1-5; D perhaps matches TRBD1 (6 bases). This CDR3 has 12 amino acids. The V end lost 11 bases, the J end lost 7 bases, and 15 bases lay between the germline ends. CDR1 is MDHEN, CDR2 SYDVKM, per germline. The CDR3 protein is CAVGGSGQPQHF. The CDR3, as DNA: TGTGCCGTCGGGGGCAGCGGACAGCCCCAGCATTTT.

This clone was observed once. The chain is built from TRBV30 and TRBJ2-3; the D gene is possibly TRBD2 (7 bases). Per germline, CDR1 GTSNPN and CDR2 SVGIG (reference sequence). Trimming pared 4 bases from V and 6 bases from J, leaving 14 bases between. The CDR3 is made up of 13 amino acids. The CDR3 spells CAWTGGQSDTQYF. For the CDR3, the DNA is TGTGCCTGGACCGGGGGGCAGTCCGATACGCAGTATTTT. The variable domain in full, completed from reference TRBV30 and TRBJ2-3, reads SQTIHQWPATLVQPVGSPLSLECTVEGTSNPNLYWYRQAAGRGLQLLFYSVGIGQISSEVPQNLSASRPQDRQFILSSKKLLLSDSGFYLCAWTGGQSDTQYFGPGTRLTVL.

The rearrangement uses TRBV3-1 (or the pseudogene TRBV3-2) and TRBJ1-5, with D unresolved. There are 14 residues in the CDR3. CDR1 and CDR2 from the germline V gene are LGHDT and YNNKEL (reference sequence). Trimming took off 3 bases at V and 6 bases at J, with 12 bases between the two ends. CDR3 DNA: TGTGCCAGCAGCCACGGGAAGTGGGGTCAGCCCCAGCATTTT. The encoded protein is CASSHGKWGQPQHF.

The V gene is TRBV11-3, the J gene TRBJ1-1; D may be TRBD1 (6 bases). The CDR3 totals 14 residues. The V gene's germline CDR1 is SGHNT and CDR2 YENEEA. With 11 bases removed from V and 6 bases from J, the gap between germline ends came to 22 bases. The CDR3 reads CAPQGREGQPEAFF. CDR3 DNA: TGTGCCCCACAAGGGCGGGAAGGACAGCCTGAAGCTTTCTTT.

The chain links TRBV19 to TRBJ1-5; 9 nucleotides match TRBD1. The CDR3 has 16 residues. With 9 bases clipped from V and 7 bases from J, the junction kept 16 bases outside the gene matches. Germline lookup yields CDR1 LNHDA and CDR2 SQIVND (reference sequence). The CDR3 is CASRNRGLVGLQPQHF. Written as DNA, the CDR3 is TGTGCCAGCCGTAACAGGGGGCTGGTAGGGTTGCAGCCCCAGCATTTT.

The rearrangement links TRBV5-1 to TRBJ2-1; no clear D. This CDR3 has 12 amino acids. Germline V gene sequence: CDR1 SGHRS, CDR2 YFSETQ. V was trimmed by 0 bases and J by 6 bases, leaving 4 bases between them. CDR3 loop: CASSLGPNEQFF. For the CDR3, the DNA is TGCGCCAGCAGCTTGGGGCCCAATGAGCAGTTCTTC.

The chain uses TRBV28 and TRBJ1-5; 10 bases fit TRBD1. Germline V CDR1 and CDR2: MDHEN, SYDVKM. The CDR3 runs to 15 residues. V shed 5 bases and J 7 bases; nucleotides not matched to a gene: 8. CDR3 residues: CASSPLTGGRQPQHF. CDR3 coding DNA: TGTGCCAGCAGTCCACTGACAGGGGGCCGACAGCCCCAGCATTTT.

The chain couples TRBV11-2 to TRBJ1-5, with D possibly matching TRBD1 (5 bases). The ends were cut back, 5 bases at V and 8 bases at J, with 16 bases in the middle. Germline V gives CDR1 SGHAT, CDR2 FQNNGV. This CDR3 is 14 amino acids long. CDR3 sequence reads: CASSPADLGEPQHF. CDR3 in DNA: TGTGCCAGCAGCCCGGCCGACTTGGGGGAGCCCCAGCATTTT.

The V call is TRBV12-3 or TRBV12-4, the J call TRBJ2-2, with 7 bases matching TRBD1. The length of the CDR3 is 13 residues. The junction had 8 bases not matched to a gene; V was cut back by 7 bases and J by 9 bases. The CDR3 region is CASIPTGRRELFF. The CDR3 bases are TGTGCCAGCATTCCGACAGGGCGCCGGGAGCTGTTTTTT.

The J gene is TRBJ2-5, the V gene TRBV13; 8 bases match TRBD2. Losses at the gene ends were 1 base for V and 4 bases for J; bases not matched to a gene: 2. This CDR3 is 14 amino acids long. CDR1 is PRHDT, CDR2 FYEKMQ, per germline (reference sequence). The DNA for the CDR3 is TGTGCCAGCAGCTTAGCGGGGGGGCCAGAGACCCAGTACTTC. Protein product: CASSLAGGPETQYF.

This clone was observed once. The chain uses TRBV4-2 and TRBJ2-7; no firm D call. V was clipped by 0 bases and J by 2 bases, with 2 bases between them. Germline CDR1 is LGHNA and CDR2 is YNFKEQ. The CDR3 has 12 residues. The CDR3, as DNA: TGTGCCAGCAGCCAAGAAACCTACGAGCAGTACTTC. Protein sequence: CASSQETYEQYF.

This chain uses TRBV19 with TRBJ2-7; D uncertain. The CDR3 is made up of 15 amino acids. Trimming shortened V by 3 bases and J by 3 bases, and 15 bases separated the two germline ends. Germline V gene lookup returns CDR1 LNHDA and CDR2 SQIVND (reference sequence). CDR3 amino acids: CASSIGGTVVYEQYF. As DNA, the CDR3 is TGTGCCAGTAGTATCGGTGGAACAGTCGTCTACGAGCAGTACTTC.

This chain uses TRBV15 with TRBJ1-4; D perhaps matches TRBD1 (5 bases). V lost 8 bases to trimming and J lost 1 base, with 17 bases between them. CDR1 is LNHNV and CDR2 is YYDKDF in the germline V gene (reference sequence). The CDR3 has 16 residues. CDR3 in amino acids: CATSPKAGVTNEKLFF. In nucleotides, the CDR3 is TGTGCCACCTCCCCGAAGGCGGGGGTAACTAATGAAAAACTGTTTTTT.

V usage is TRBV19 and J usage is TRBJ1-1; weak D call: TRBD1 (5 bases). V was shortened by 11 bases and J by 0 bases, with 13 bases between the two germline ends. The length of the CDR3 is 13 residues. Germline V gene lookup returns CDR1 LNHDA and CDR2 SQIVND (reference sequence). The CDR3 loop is CASMTVMNTEAFF. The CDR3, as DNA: TGTGCCTCCATGACAGTTATGAACACTGAAGCTTTCTTT.

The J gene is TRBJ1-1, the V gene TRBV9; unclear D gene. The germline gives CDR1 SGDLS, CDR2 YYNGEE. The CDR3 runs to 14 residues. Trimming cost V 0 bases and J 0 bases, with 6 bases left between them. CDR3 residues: CASSVGQLNTEAFF. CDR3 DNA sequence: TGTGCCAGCAGCGTAGGGCAGCTGAACACTGAAGCTTTCTTT.

For the CDR3, the DNA is TGTGCCAGCAGTTTACGAGGAGGCGACGAGCAGTACGTC. This sequence encodes CASSLRGGDEQYV. This chain joins TRBV27 and TRBJ2-7; D perhaps matches TRBD2 (5 bases). V shed 2 bases and J shed 5 bases, with 10 bases lying between them. This CDR3 has 13 amino acids. Germline CDR1 and CDR2: MNHEY and SMNVEV (reference sequence).

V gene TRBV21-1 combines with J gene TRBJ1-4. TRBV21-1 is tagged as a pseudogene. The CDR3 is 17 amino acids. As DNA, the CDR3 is TGTGCCAGCAGCAAAGAAATTGGAGACCTGAATAATGAAAAACTGTTTTTT. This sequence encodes CASSKEIGDLNNEKLFF.

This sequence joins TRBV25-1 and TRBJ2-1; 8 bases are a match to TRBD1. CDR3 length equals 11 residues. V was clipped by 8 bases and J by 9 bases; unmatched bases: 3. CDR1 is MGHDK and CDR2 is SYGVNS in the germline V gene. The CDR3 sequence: CASVTGGEQFF. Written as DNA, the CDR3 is TGTGCCAGCGTAACAGGGGGTGAGCAGTTCTTC.

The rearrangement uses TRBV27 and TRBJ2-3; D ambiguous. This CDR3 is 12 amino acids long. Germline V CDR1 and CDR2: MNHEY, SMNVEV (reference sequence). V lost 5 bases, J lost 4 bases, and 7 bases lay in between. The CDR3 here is CASSRGSDTQYF. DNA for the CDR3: TGTGCCAGCAGTCGAGGATCAGATACGCAGTATTTT.

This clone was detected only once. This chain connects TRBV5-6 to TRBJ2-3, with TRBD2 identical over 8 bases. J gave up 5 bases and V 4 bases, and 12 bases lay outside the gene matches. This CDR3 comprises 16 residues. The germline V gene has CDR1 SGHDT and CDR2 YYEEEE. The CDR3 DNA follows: TGTGCCAGCAGCCATACTCCGGGACTAGAATTAGATACGCAGTATTTT. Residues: CASSHTPGLELDTQYF.